This T cell receptor beta chain derives from a study of regulatory T cells in long-lasting Graves disease. As to time point: newly diagnosed GD, antithyroid drugs for less than 3 months. Scientists built the TCR library using RNA that was extracted from PBMCs. TCR beta libraries were built with iRepertoire HTBI primers and Arm-PCR of CDR3 regions. Via MiXCR, TCRdb re-called the multiplex PCR reads, giving one row per CDR3 protein. Counted here are about 560,000 distinct CDR3 sequences, about 16% occurring once; the ten biggest clones make up approximately 12%. This CDR3 region has 16 residues. With 5 bases clipped from V and 7 bases from J, the junction kept 10 bases outside the gene matches. Germline lookup yields CDR1 SGHNT and CDR2 YYREEE (reference sequence). This sample also belongs to another study, concerning T cells in Graves' hyperthyroidism and ophthalmopathy.

This clonotype was sampled from a man aged 18-30 years with Graves disease. This chain links TRBV5-4 with TRBJ1-6; TRBD1 matches at 9 bases. The source was peripheral blood mononuclear cells (PBMCs), collected at new diagnosis, from a patient treated with antithyroid drugs. The CDR3 here is CASRSGQGNFNSPLHF. DNA for the CDR3: TGTGCCAGCAGGTCGGGACAGGGAAATTTCAATTCACCCCTCCACTTT.